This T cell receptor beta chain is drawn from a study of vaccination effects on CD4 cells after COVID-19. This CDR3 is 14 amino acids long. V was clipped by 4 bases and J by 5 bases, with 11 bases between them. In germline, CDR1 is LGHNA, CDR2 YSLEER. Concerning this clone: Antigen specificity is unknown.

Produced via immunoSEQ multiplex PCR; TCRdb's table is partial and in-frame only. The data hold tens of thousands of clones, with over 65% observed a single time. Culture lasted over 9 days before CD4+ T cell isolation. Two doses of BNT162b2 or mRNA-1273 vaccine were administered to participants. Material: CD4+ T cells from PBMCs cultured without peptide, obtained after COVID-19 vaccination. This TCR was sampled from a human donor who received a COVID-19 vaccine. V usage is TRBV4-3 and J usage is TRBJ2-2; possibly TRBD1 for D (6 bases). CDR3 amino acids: CASSLLQGTGELFF. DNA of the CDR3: TGCGCCAGCAGCCTCTTACAGGGTACCGGGGAGCTGTTTTTT.